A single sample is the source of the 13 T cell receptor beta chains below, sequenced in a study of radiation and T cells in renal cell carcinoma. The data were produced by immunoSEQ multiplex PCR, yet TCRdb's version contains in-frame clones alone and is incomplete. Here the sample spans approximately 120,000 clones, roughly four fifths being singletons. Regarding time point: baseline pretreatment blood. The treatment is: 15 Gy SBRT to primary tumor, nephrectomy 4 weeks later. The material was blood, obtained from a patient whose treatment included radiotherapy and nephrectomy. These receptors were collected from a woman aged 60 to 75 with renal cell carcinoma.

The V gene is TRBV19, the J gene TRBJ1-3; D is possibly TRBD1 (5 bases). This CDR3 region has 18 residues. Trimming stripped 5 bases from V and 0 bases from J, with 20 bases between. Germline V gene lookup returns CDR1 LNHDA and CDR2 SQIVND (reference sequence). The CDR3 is CASSARDLTHHSGNTIYF. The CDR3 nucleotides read TGTGCCAGTAGTGCGCGGGACCTTACTCACCACTCTGGAAACACCATATATTTT.

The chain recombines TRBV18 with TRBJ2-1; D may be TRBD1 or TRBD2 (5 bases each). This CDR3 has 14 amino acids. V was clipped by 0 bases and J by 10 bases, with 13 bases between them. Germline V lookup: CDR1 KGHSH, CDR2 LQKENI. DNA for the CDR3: TGTGCCAGCTCACCACCGGACGGTTGGGGGGAGCAGTTCTTC. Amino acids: CASSPPDGWGEQFF.

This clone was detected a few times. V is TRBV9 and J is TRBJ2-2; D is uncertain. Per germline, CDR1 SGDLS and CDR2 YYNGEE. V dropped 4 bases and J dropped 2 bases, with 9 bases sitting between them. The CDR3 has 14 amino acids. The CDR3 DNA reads TGTGCCAGCAGCTTCAACTTAAACACCGGGGAGCTGTTTTTT. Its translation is CASSFNLNTGELFF.

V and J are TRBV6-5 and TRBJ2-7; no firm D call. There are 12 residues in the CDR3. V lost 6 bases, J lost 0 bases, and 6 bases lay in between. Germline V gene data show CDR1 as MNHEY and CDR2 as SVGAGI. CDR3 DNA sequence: TGTGCCAGCAGGACGGACTCCTACGAGCAGTACTTC. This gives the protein CASRTDSYEQYF.

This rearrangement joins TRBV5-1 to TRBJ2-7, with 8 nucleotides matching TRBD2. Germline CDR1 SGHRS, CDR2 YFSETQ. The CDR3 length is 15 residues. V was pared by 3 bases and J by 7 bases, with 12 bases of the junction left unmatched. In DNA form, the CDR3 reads TGCGCCAGCAGCTCGGTTGGCAACGGGGGGGCAGAGCAGTACTTC. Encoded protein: CASSSVGNGGAEQYF.

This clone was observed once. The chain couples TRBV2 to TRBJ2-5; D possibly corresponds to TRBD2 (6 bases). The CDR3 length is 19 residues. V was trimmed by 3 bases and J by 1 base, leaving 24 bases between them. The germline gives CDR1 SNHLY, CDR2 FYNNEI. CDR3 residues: CASSEGRTLAAFLQETQYF. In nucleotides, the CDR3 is TGTGCCAGCAGTGAGGGGAGAACCTTAGCGGCTTTCCTCCAAGAGACCCAGTACTTC.

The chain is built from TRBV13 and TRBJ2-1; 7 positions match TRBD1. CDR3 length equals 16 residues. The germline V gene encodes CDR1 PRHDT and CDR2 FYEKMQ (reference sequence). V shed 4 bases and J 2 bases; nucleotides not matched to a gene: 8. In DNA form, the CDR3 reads TGTGCCAGCAGCTCCCGGACAGGCGACACCTACAATGAGCAGTTCTTC. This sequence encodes CASSSRTGDTYNEQFF.

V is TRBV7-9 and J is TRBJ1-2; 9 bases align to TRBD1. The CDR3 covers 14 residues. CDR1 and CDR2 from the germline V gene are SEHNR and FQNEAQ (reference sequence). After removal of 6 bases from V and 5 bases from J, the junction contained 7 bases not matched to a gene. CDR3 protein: CASRQDRGIYGYTF. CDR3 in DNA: TGTGCCAGCAGACAAGACAGGGGGATTTATGGCTACACCTTC.

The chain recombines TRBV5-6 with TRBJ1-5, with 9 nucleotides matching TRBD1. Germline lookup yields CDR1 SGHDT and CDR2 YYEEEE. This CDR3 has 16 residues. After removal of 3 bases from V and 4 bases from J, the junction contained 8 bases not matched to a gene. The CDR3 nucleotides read TGTGCCAGCAGCTACTACAGGGGGCGAGGAAATCAGCCCCAGCATTTT. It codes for CASSYYRGRGNQPQHF.

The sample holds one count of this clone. The CDR3 nucleotides are TGTGCCAGCAGTTTCGGACGGAATAATGAAAAACTGTTTTTT. Translated: CASSFGRNNEKLFF. V usage is TRBV6-5 and J usage is TRBJ1-4; D not resolved. V shed 4 bases and J shed 4 bases, with 10 bases lying between them. The germline V gene has CDR1 MNHEY and CDR2 SVGAGI. The CDR3 sequence is 14 residues long.

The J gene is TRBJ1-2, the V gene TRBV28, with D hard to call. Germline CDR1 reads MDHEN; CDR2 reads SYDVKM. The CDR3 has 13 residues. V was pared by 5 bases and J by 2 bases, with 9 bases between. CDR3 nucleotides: TGTGCCAGCAGTCTGCTGATGAACTATGGCTACACCTTC. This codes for CASSLLMNYGYTF.

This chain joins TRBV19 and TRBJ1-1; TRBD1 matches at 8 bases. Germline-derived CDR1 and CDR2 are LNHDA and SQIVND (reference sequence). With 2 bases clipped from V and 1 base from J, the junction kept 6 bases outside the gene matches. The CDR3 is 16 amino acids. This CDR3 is CASSIYSDRANTEAFF. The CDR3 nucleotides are TGTGCCAGTAGTATATACTCGGACAGGGCGAACACTGAAGCTTTCTTT.

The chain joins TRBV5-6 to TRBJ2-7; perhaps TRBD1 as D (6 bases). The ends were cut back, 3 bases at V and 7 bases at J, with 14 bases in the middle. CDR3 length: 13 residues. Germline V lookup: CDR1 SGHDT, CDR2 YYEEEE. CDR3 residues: CASSYKGVWEQYF. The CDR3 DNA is TGTGCCAGCAGCTACAAGGGGGTGTGGGAGCAGTACTTC. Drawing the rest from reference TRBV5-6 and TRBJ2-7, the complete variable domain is DAGVTQSPTHLIKTRGQQVTLRCSPKSGHDTVSWYQQALGQGPQFIFQYYEEEERQRGNFPDRFSGHQFPNYSSELNVNALLLGDSALYLCASSYKGVWEQYFGPGTRLTVT.